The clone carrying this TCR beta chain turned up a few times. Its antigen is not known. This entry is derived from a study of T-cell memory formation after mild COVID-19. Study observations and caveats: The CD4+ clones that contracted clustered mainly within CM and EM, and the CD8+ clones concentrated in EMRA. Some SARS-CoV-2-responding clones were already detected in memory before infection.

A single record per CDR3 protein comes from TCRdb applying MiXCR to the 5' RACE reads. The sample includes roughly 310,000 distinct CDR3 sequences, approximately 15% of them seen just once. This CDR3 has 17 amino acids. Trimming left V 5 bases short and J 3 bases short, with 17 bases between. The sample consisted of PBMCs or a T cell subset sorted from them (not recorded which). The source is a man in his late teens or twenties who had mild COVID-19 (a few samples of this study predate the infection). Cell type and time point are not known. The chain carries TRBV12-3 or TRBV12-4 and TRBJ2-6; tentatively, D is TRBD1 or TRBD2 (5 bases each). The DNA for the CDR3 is TGTGCCAGCAGTCTGGTGGGGGTCCTAAGTGGGGCCAACGTCCTGACTTTC. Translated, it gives CASSLVGVLSGANVLTF.